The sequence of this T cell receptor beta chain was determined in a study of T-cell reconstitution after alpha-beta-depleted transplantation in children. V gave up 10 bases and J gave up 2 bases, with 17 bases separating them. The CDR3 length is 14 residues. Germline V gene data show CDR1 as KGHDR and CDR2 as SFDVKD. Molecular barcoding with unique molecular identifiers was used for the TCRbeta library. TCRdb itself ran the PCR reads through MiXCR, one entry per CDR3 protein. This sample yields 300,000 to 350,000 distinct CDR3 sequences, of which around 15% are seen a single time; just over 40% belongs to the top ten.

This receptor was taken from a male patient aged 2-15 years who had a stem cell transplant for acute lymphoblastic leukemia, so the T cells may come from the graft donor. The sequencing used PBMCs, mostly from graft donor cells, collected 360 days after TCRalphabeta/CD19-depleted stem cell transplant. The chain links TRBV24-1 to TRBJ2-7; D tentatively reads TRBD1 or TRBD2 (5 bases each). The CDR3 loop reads CATAPRGPTYEQYF. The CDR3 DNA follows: TGTGCCACGGCCCCTCGGGGACCAACCTACGAGCAGTACTTC.